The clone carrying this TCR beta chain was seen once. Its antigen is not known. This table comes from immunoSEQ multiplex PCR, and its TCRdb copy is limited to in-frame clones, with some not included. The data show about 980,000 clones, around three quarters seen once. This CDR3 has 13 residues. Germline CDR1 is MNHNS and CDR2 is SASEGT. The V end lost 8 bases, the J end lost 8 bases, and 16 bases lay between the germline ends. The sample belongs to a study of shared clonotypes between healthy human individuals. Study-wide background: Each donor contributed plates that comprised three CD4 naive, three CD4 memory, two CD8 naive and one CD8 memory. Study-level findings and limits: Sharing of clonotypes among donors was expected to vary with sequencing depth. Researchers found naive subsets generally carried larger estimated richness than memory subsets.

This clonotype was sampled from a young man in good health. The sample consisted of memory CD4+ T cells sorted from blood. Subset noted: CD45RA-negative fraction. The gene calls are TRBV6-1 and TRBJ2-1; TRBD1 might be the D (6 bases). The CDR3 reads CASGKRGNDEQFF. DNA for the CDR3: TGTGCCAGCGGAAAGAGGGGGAACGATGAGCAGTTCTTC.